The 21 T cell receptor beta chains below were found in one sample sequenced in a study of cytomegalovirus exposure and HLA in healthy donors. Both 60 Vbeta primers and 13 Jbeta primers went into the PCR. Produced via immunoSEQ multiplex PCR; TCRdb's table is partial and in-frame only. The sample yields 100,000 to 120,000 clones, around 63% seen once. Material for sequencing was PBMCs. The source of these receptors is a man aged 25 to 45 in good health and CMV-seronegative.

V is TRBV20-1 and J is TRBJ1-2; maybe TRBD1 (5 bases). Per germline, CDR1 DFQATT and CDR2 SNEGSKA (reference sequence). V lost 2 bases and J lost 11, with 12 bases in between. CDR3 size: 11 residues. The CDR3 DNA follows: TGCAGTGCTAGATCCCAGGGCCGGTACACCTTC. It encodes CSARSQGRYTF.

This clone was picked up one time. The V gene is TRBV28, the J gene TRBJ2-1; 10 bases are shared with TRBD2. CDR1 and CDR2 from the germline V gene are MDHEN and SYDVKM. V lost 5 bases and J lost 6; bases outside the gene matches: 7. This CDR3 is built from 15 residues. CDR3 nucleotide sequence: TGTGCCAGCAGTCACCACGGGACTAGCGTCAATGAGCAGTTCTTC. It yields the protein CASSHHGTSVNEQFF. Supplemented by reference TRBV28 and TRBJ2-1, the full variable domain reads DVKVTQSSRYLVKRTGEKVFLECVQDMDHENMFWYRQDPGLGLRLIYFSYDVKMKEKGDIPEGYSVSREKKERFSLILESASTNQTSMYLCASSHHGTSVNEQFFGPGTRLTVL.

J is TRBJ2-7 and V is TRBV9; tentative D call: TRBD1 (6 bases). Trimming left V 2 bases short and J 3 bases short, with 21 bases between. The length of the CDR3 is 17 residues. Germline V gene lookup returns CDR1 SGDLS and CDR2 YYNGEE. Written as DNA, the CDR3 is TGTGCCAGCAGCGTCCCGGAGAACAGGGTCCAGGGCTACGAGCAGTACTTC. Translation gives CASSVPENRVQGYEQYF.

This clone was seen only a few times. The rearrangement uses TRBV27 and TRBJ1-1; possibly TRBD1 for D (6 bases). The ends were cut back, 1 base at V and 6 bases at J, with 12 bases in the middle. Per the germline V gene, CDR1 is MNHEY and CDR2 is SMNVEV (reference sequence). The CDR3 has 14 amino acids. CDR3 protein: CASSLLGGRSEAFF. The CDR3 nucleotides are TGTGCCAGCAGTTTATTGGGGGGGCGATCTGAAGCTTTCTTT.

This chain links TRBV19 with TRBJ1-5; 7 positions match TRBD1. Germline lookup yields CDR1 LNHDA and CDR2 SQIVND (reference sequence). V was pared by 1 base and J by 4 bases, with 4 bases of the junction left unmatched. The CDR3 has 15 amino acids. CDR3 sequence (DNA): TGTGCCAGTAGTATAGGCGGGACAGTAAATCAGCCCCAGCATTTT. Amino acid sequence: CASSIGGTVNQPQHF.

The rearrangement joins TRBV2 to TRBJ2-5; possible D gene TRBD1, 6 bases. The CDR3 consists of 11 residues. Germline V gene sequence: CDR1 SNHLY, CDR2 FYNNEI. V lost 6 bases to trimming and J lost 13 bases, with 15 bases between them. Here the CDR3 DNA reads TGTGCCAGCAGGAACGACAGGAGACCGTACTTC. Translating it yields CASRNDRRPYF.

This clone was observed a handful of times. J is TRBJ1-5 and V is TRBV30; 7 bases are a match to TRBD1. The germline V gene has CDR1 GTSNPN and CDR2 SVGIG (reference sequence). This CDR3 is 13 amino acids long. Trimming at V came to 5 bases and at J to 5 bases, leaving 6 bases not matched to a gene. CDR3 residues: CAWSRTGYQPQHF. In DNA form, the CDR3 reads TGTGCCTGGTCTCGGACAGGATATCAGCCCCAGCATTTT.

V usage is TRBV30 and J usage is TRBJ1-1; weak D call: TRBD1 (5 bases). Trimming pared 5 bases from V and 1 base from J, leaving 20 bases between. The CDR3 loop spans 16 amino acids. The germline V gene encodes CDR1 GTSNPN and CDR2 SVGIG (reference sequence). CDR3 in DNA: TGTGCCTGGGCAAGATTTTACAGGTCGACGAACACTGAAGCTTTCTTT. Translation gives CAWARFYRSTNTEAFF.

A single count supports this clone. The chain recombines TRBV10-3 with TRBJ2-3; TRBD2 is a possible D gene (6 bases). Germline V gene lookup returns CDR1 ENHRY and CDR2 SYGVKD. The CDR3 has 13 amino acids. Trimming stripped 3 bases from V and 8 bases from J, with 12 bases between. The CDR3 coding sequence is TGTGCCATCAGTGACAAGGACTACGGTACGCAGTATTTT. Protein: CAISDKDYGTQYF.

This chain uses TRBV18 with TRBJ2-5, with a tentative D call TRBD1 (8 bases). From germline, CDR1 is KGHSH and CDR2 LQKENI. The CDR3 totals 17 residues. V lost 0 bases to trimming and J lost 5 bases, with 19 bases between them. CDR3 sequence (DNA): TGTGCCAGCTCACCACCCTCGGCCGACAGGGGAGGGGAGACCCAGTACTTC. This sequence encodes CASSPPSADRGGETQYF. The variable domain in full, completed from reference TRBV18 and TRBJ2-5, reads NAGVMQNPRHLVRRRGQEARLRCSPMKGHSHVYWYRQLPEEGLKFMVYLQKENIIDESGMPKERFSAEFPKEGPSILRIQQVVRGDSAAYFCASSPPSADRGGETQYFGPGTRLLVL.

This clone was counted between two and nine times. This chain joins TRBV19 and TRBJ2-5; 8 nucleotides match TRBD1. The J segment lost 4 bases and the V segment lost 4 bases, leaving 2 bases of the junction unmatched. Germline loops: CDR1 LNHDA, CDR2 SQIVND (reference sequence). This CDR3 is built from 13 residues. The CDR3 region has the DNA TGTGCCAGTAGTACCACAGGGGGAGAGACCCAGTACTTC. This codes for CASSTTGGETQYF. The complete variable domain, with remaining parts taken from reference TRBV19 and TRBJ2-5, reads DGGITQSPKYLFRKEGQNVTLSCEQNLNHDAMYWYRQDPGQGLRLIYYSQIVNDFQKGDIAEGYSVSREKKESFPLTVTSAQKNPTAFYLCASSTTGGETQYFGPGTRLLVL.

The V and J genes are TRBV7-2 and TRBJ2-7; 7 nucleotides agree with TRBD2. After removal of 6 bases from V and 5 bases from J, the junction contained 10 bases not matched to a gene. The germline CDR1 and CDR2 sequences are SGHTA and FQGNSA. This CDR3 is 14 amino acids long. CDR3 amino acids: CASRPTREADEQYF. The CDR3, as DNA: TGTGCCAGCAGGCCGACTCGGGAGGCGGACGAGCAGTACTTC. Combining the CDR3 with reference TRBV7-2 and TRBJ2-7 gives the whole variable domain GAGVSQSPSNKVTEKGKDVELRCDPISGHTALYWYRQSLGQGLEFLIYFQGNSAPDKSGLPSDRFSAERTGGSVSTLTIQRTQQEDSAVYLCASRPTREADEQYFGPGTRLTVT.

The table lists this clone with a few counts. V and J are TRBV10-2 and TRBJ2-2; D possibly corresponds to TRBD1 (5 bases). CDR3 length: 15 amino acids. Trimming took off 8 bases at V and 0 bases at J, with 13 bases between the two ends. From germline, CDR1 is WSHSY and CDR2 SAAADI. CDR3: CASEPRASNTGELFF. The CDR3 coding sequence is TGCGCCAGCGAACCCAGGGCCTCGAACACCGGGGAGCTGTTTTTT.

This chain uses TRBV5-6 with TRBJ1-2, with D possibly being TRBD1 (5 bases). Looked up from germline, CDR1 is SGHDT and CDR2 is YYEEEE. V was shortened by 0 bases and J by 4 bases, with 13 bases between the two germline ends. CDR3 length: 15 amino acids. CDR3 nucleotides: TGTGCCAGCAGCTTGGCCACAAAGGGGCTCTATGGCTACACCTTC. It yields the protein CASSLATKGLYGYTF.

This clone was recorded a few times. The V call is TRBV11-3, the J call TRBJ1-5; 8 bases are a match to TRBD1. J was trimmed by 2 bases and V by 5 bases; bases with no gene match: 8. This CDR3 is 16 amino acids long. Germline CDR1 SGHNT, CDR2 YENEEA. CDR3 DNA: TGTGCCAGCAGCCATCGCAGGGGGCCTGGCAATCAGCCCCAGCATTTT. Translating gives CASSHRRGPGNQPQHF. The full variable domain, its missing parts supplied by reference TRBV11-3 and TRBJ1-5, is EAGVVQSPRYKIIEKKQPVAFWCNPISGHNTLYWYLQNLGQGPELLIRYENEEAVDDSQLPKDRFSAERLKGVDSTLKIQPAELGDSAVYLCASSHRRGPGNQPQHFGDGTRLSIL.

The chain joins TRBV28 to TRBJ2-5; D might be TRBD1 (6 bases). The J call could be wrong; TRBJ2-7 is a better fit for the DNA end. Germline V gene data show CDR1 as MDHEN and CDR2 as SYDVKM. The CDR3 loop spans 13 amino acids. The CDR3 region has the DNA TGTGCCAGCAACTTGGCAGGGGATCTCGAGCAGTACTTC. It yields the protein CASNLAGDLEQYF.

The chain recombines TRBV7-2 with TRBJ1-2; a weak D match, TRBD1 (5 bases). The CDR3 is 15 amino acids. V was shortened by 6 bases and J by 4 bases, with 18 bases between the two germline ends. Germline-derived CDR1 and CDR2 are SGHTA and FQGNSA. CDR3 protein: CASSPSGGIGYGYTF. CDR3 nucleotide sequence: TGTGCCAGCAGTCCTTCGGGGGGAATAGGCTATGGCTACACCTTC.

CDR3 bases: TGTGCCACCTACGGGGACAAATTTAACACTGAAGCTTTCTTT. Translation: CATYGDKFNTEAFF. The rearrangement uses TRBV6-5 and TRBJ1-1; possibly TRBD1 for D (6 bases). Germline CDR1 MNHEY, CDR2 SVGAGI. Trimming left V 10 bases short and J 2 bases short, with 17 bases between. The CDR3 contains 14 residues.

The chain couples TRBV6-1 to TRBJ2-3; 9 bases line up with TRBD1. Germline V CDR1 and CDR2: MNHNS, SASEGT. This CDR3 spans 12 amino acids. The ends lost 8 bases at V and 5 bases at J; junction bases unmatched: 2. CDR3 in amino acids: CASSDRGDTQYF. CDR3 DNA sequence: TGTGCCAGCTCGGACAGGGGAGATACGCAGTATTTT.

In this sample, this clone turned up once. CDR3 in amino acids: CASSQVGAVETQYF. CDR3 nucleotide sequence: TGTGCCAGCAGTCAGGTGGGGGCTGTGGAGACCCAGTACTTC. V usage is TRBV11-2 and J usage is TRBJ2-5; D might be TRBD1 (6 bases). This CDR3 has 14 amino acids. V was clipped by 6 bases and J by 5 bases, with 16 bases between them. Germline assignment: CDR1 SGHAT and CDR2 FQNNGV.

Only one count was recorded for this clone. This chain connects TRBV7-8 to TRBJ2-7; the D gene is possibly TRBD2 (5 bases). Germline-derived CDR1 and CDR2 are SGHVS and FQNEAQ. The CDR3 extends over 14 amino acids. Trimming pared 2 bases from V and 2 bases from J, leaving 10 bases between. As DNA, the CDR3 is TGTGCCAGCAGCTTACCGGGGTCCACCTACGAGCAGTACTTC. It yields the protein CASSLPGSTYEQYF.